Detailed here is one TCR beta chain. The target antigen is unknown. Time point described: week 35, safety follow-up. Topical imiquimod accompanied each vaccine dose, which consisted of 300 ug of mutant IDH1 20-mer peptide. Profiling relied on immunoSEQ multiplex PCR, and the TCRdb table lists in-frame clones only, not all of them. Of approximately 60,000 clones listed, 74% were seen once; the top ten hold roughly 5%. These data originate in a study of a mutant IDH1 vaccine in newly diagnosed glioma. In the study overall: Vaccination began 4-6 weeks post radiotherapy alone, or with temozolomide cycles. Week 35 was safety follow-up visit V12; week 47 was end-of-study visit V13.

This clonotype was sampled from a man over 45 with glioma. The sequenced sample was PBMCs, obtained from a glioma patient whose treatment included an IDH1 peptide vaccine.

Written as DNA, the CDR3 is TGCGCCAGCAGCCCGGGACAGACATACGAGCAGTACTTC. Its protein is CASSPGQTYEQYF. J is TRBJ2-7 and V is TRBV5-1; 7 bases map to TRBD1. CDR3 length: 13 residues. Looked up from germline, CDR1 is SGHRS and CDR2 is YFSETQ. The V segment lost 4 bases and the J segment 4 bases; nucleotides outside the gene matches: 5.